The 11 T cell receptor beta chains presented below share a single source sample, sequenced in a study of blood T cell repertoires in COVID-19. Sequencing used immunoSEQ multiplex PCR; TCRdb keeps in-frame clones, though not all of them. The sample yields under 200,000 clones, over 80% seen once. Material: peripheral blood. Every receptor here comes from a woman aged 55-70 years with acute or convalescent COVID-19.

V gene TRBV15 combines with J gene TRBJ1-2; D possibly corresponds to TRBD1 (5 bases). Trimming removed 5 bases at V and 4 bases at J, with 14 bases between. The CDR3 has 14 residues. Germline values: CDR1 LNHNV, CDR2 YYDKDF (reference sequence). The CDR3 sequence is CATSHGTVTYGYTF. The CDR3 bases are TGTGCCACCAGCCATGGGACTGTTACCTATGGCTACACCTTC.

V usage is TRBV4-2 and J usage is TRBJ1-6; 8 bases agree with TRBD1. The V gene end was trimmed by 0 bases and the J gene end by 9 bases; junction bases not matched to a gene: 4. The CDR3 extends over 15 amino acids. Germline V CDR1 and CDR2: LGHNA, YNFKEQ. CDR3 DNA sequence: TGTGCCAGCAGCCAAGATTCGGGACAGGTTTCACCCCTCCACTTT. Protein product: CASSQDSGQVSPLHF.

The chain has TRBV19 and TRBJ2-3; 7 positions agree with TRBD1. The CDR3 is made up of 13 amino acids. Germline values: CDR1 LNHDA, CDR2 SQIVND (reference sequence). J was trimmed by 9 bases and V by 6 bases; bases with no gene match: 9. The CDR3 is CASRTDRVGTQYF. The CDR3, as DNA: TGTGCCAGTAGAACCGACAGGGTGGGAACGCAGTATTTT.

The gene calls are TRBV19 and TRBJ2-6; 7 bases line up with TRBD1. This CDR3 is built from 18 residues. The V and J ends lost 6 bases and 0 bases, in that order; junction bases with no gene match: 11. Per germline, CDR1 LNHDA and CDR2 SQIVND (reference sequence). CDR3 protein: CASRPAGTVFSGANVLTF. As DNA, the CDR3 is TGTGCCAGTAGACCCGCCGGGACAGTTTTCTCTGGGGCCAACGTCCTGACTTTC.

CDR3: CASSFRSGELFF. DNA of the CDR3: TGTGCCAGCAGTTTCCGTTCCGGGGAGCTGTTTTTT. The chain has TRBV12-3 or TRBV12-4 and TRBJ2-2; D not resolved. The CDR3 loop spans 12 amino acids. V gave up 3 bases and J gave up 6 bases, with 5 bases separating them.

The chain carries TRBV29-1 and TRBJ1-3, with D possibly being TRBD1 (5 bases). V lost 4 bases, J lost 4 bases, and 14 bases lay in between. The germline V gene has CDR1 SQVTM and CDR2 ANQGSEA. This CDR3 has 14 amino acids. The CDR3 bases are TGCAGCGTTGGAGAAAGGGGCGCCGGAAACACCATATATTTT. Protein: CSVGERGAGNTIYF.

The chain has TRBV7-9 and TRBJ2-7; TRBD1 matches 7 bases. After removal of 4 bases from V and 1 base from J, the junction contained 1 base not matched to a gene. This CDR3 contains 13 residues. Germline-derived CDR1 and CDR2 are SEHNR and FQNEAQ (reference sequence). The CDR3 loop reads CASSSTGSYEQYF. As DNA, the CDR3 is TGTGCCAGCAGCTCGACAGGGTCCTACGAGCAGTACTTC.

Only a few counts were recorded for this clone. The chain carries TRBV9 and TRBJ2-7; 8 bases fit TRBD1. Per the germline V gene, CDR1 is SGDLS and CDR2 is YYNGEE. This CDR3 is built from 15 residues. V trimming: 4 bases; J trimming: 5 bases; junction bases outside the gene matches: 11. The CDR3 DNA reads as TGTGCCAGCAGCCCTAGAGGGGACAGGTACAACGAGCAGTACTTC. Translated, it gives CASSPRGDRYNEQYF.

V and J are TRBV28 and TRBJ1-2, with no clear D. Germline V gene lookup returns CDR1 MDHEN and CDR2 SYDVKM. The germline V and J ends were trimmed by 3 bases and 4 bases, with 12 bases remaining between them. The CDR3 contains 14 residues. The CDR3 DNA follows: TGTGCCAGCAGTTTCAAAGGCAGGCCCTATGGCTACACCTTC. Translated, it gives CASSFKGRPYGYTF.

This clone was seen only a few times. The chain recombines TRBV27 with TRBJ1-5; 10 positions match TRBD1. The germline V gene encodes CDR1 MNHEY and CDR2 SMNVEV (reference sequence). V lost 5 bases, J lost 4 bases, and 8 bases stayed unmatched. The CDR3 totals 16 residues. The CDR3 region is CASSPWTGGGNQPQHF. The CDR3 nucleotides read TGTGCCAGCAGTCCTTGGACAGGGGGAGGAAATCAGCCCCAGCATTTT.

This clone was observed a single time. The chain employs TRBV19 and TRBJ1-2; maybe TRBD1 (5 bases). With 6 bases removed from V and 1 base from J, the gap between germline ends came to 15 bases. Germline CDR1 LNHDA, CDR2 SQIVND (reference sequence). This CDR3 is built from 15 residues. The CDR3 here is CASSRRDSRNYGYTF. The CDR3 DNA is TGTGCCAGTAGCCGAAGGGACTCCCGTAACTATGGCTACACCTTC.